This section outlines one TCR beta chain sequence together with its context. Each sorted subset replicate got 200 ng genomic DNA, 25,000 to 35,000 genomes. Some clones are missing from TCRdb's copy, which holds only in-frame ones; the method was immunoSEQ multiplex PCR. The sample has about 960,000 clones, around three quarters seen once; the top ten hold approximately 1.5%. Trimming stripped 7 bases from V and 4 bases from J, with 14 bases between. The CDR3 spans 13 residues. CDR1 and CDR2 (germline): SGHRS, YFSETQ. This sample is part of a study of shared clonotypes between healthy human individuals.

Sequenced sample: memory CD4+ T cells sorted from blood. Regarding subset: CD45RA-negative fraction. The sequence was obtained from a man aged 18 to 35 in good health. The genes are TRBV5-1 and TRBJ1-2, with a possible D match to TRBD1 (6 bases). In nucleotides, the CDR3 is TGCGCCAGCGCCCTGGAACAGGGCTATGGCTACACCTTC. Its protein product is CASALEQGYGYTF. Full variable domain (remainder filled in from reference TRBV5-1 and TRBJ1-2): KAGVTQTPRYLIKTRGQQVTLSCSPISGHRSVSWYQQTPGQGLQFLFEYFSETQRNKGNFPGRFSGRQFSNSRSEMNVSTLELGDSALYLCASALEQGYGYTFGSGTRLTVV.